A single sample is the source of the 23 T cell receptor beta chains below, sequenced in a study of blood T cell repertoires in COVID-19 (dated by TCRdb to about 2020). Library method: the immunoSEQ multiplex PCR assay. In its TCRdb copy, this immuneACCESS table keeps in-frame sequences only and misses some clones. Where compared with another copy, unresolved V genes explain less than half of these, and the others have no known cause. The sample yields around 250,000 clones; approximately 89% were counted once. The top ten hold roughly 1.2% of the sample. Sequencing used PBMCs or T cells enriched from blood (not recorded which). Source of these receptors: a woman aged 35 to 49 with acute COVID-19.

This clone appeared once. The chain uses TRBV28 and TRBJ1-5, with 8 bases fitting TRBD1. The CDR3 is 16 residues long. The trim removed 5 bases at V and 1 base at J, leaving 7 bases unmatched. CDR1 and CDR2 (germline): MDHEN, SYDVKM. CDR3 residues: CASSPRTGQSNQPQHF. The CDR3 DNA reads TGTGCCAGCAGTCCGAGGACAGGGCAGAGCAATCAGCCCCAGCATTTT.

The V and J genes are TRBV19 and TRBJ2-5, with D perhaps matching TRBD2 (5 bases). Per the germline V gene, CDR1 is LNHDA and CDR2 is SQIVND (reference sequence). V was clipped by 3 bases and J by 0 bases, with 8 bases between them. This CDR3 contains 14 residues. The CDR3 spells CASSIGGYQETQYF. DNA for the CDR3: TGTGCCAGTAGTATCGGCGGGTACCAAGAGACCCAGTACTTC.

This clone was counted only a few times. The chain joins TRBV28 to TRBJ1-2; D uncertain. The CDR3 is 13 residues long. Trimming shortened V by 1 base and J by 8 bases, and 11 bases separated the two germline ends. Germline V CDR1 and CDR2: MDHEN, SYDVKM. The CDR3: CASSLLEGGGYTF. The CDR3 nucleotides read TGTGCCAGCAGTTTATTGGAGGGCGGCGGCTACACCTTC.

The chain joins TRBV3-1 (or the pseudogene TRBV3-2) to TRBJ2-1, with D tentatively TRBD2 (6 bases). The CDR3 is 16 amino acids. Trimming pared 0 bases from V and 8 bases from J, leaving 17 bases between. Germline assignment: CDR1 LGHDT and CDR2 YNNKEL (reference sequence). CDR3 bases: TGTGCCAGCAGCCAAGATCGCGGGACCTTTCTCGATGAGCAGTTCTTC. Translating it yields CASSQDRGTFLDEQFF.

The rearrangement joins TRBV30 to TRBJ2-7; 8 bases match TRBD1. CDR1 is GTSNPN and CDR2 is SVGIG in the germline V gene (reference sequence). V was clipped by 3 bases and J by 5 bases; unmatched bases: 12. This CDR3 spans 15 amino acids. For the CDR3, the DNA is TGTGCCTGGAGCCCGTGGCGGCAGGGGGCCAACGAGCAGTACTTC. Amino acids: CAWSPWRQGANEQYF.

This sequence joins TRBV9 and TRBJ1-4; TRBD1 might be the D (5 bases). This CDR3 region has 14 residues. The ends were cut back, 0 bases at V and 8 bases at J, with 11 bases in the middle. Germline loops: CDR1 SGDLS, CDR2 YYNGEE. The CDR3 DNA reads TGTGCCAGCAGCGTAGGTCTGGGGCAGGAAAAACTGTTTTTT. This gives the protein CASSVGLGQEKLFF.

This rearrangement joins TRBV7-9 to TRBJ1-4, with 8 bases aligning to TRBD1. This CDR3 region has 16 residues. V trimming: 5 bases; J trimming: 5 bases; junction bases outside the gene matches: 10. Germline loops: CDR1 SEHNR, CDR2 FQNEAQ (reference sequence). The CDR3 region has the DNA TGTGCCAGCAGCCCGTATGGGAGGACAGGGAATGAAAAACTGTTTTTT. Its translation: CASSPYGRTGNEKLFF.

The V call is TRBV7-2, the J call TRBJ1-6; D is uncertain. CDR3 length: 14 amino acids. Germline-derived CDR1 and CDR2 are SGHTA and FQGNSA. The V end lost 1 base, the J end lost 10 bases, and 11 bases lay between the germline ends. The chain's CDR3 is CASSLVGRESPLHF. CDR3 nucleotide sequence: TGTGCCAGCAGCTTAGTAGGGAGGGAATCACCCCTCCACTTT.

This chain uses TRBV19 with TRBJ2-1; TRBD1 is a possible D gene (6 bases). Trimming took 6 bases from V and 7 from J, leaving 13 bases between them. The germline CDR1 and CDR2 sequences are LNHDA and SQIVND (reference sequence). This CDR3 is 13 amino acids long. The CDR3 nucleotides read TGTGCCAGTAGGGAGACAGGCGAGAATGAGCAGTTCTTC. It translates to CASRETGENEQFF.

The CDR3 coding sequence is TGTGCCAGCAGTCCACTTACAGGGGTTCTCGACAATGAGCAGTTCTTC. Amino acid sequence: CASSPLTGVLDNEQFF. The chain is built from TRBV7-6 and TRBJ2-1; 7 bases are shared with TRBD1. Trimming at V came to 6 bases and at J to 5 bases, leaving 13 bases not matched to a gene. CDR3 size: 16 residues. CDR1 SGHVS and CDR2 FNYEAQ come from the germline V gene.

V is TRBV7-2 and J is TRBJ2-5, with D perhaps TRBD2 (6 bases). CDR1 SGHTA and CDR2 FQGNSA come from the germline V gene. The CDR3 spans 12 residues. Trimming pared 3 bases from V and 9 bases from J, leaving 11 bases between. The CDR3 sequence: CASSLDTGAQYF. The CDR3 coding sequence is TGTGCCAGCAGCTTGGACACGGGGGCCCAGTACTTC.

The rearrangement links TRBV24-1 to TRBJ2-3; 10 bases agree with TRBD1. CDR3 length: 15 amino acids. The ends lost 12 bases at V and 0 bases at J; junction bases unmatched: 8. CDR1 is KGHDR and CDR2 is SFDVKD in the germline V gene. In DNA, the CDR3 is TGTGCCTCGGGGGACAGGGGAACTAGCACAGATACGCAGTATTTT. Translating gives CASGDRGTSTDTQYF.

J is TRBJ1-1 and V is TRBV13; TRBD1 might be the D (5 bases). Per germline, CDR1 PRHDT and CDR2 FYEKMQ (reference sequence). There are 13 residues in the CDR3. Trimming stripped 5 bases from V and 1 base from J, with 8 bases between. CDR3 bases: TGTGCCAGCAGCCCTGGACAGAACACTGAAGCTTTCTTT. It encodes CASSPGQNTEAFF.

The rearrangement uses TRBV30 and TRBJ1-3, with D uncertain. Germline values: CDR1 GTSNPN, CDR2 SVGIG (reference sequence). The CDR3 covers 11 residues. Trimming took off 5 bases at V and 1 base at J, with 3 bases between the two ends. The DNA for the CDR3 is TGTGCCTGGGCGTCTGGAAACACCATATATTTT. This gives the protein CAWASGNTIYF.

The J gene is TRBJ2-7, the V gene TRBV30, with a possible D match to TRBD2 (5 bases). The CDR3 contains 15 residues. The germline V and J ends were trimmed by 0 bases and 0 bases, with 12 bases remaining between them. Per the germline V gene, CDR1 is GTSNPN and CDR2 is SVGIG (reference sequence). CDR3 region: CAWSVGPADSYEQYF. The CDR3 region has the DNA TGTGCCTGGAGTGTAGGCCCAGCGGACTCCTACGAGCAGTACTTC.

This clone was detected only a few times. The rearrangement uses TRBV2 and TRBJ1-1, with D hard to call. Trimming pared 2 bases from V and 0 bases from J, leaving 7 bases between. This CDR3 has 14 residues. Germline V lookup: CDR1 SNHLY, CDR2 FYNNEI. The CDR3 is CASSELRMNTEAFF. CDR3 nucleotide sequence: TGTGCCAGCAGTGAACTGAGGATGAACACTGAAGCTTTCTTT.

The genes are TRBV10-3 and TRBJ2-7; 7 nucleotides agree with TRBD1. The length of the CDR3 is 14 residues. Per the germline V gene, CDR1 is ENHRY and CDR2 is SYGVKD. The trim removed 2 bases at V and 9 bases at J, leaving 10 bases unmatched. The CDR3 loop reads CAISERGQTRGQYF. For the CDR3, the DNA is TGTGCCATCAGTGAGCGGGGACAGACGAGAGGGCAGTACTTC.

The V call is TRBV19, the J call TRBJ2-5, with D tentatively TRBD2 (6 bases). CDR3 length equals 15 residues. Germline assignment: CDR1 LNHDA and CDR2 SQIVND (reference sequence). V was shortened by 1 base and J by 1 base, with 10 bases between the two germline ends. The CDR3, as DNA: TGTGCCAGTAGTATAGGGGACTTATTCCAAGAGACCCAGTACTTC. As protein: CASSIGDLFQETQYF. The full variable domain, completed using reference TRBV19 and TRBJ2-5, is DGGITQSPKYLFRKEGQNVTLSCEQNLNHDAMYWYRQDPGQGLRLIYYSQIVNDFQKGDIAEGYSVSREKKESFPLTVTSAQKNPTAFYLCASSIGDLFQETQYFGPGTRLLVL.

This clone occurred once. The V and J genes are TRBV27 and TRBJ2-7; 11 bases align to TRBD1. The ends lost 8 bases at V and 2 bases at J; junction bases unmatched: 11. The CDR3 is made up of 16 amino acids. Germline CDR1 and CDR2: MNHEY and SMNVEV (reference sequence). This CDR3 is CASRLHGTGGTYEQYF. The CDR3 DNA sequence: TGTGCCAGCCGCCTTCACGGGACAGGGGGGACCTACGAGCAGTACTTC.

This chain joins TRBV7-9 and TRBJ1-1; D possibly corresponds to TRBD1 (5 bases). Germline V CDR1 and CDR2: SEHNR, FQNEAQ (reference sequence). Between the trimmed V and J ends, which lost 5 bases and 0 bases, there was a span of 16 bases. The CDR3 has 16 residues. The CDR3 loop is CASSIRQSNMNTEAFF. In DNA form, the CDR3 reads TGTGCCAGCAGCATCAGACAGTCGAATATGAACACTGAAGCTTTCTTT.

This sequence joins TRBV2 and TRBJ1-4; no clear D. V was pared by 8 bases and J by 4 bases, with 8 bases between. CDR1 SNHLY and CDR2 FYNNEI come from the germline V gene. This CDR3 comprises 12 residues. The CDR3 spells CASRLSNEKLFF. The CDR3 nucleotides are TGTGCCAGCCGTCTCAGTAATGAAAAACTGTTTTTT.

The chain carries TRBV19 and TRBJ2-5; unclear D gene. In germline, CDR1 is LNHDA, CDR2 SQIVND (reference sequence). This CDR3 spans 14 amino acids. Trimming removed 7 bases from V and 0 bases from J, with 12 bases in between. DNA for the CDR3: TGTGCCAGTAATACAGCTCGGTACCAAGAGACCCAGTACTTC. It yields the protein CASNTARYQETQYF.

This sequence joins TRBV20-1 and TRBJ1-1; unclear D gene. This CDR3 spans 11 amino acids. Germline V gene sequence: CDR1 DFQATT, CDR2 SNEGSKA (reference sequence). Trimming pared 3 bases from V and 7 bases from J, leaving 9 bases between. The chain's CDR3 is CSASNFGEAFF. In nucleotides, the CDR3 is TGCAGTGCTAGTAATTTCGGTGAAGCTTTCTTT.